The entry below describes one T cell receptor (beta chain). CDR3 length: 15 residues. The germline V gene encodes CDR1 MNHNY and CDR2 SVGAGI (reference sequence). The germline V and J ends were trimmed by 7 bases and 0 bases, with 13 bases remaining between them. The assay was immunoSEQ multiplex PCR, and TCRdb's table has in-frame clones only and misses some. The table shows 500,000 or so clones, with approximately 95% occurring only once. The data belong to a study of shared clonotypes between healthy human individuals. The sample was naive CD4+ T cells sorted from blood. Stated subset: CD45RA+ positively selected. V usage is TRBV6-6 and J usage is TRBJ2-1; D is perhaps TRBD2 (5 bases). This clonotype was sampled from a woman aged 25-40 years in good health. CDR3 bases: TGTGCCAGCATTGACGGAGGAAGCTCCTACAATGAGCAGTTCTTC. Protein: CASIDGGSSYNEQFF.